The 23 T cell receptor beta chains reported below all come from one sample, sequenced in a study of OX40 agonist ivuxolimab in advanced cancers. Clones were read by immunoSEQ multiplex PCR, and TCRdb kept only the in-frame ones, dropping some. The sample yields about 59,000 clones, 75% to 90% seen once. The sequencing here drew on CD4+ or CD8+ T cells sorted from blood, taken in a trial of the OX40 agonist ivuxolimab. These receptors were collected from an adult with an advanced solid tumor such as melanoma, head and neck, liver or kidney cancer.

The chain joins TRBV18 to TRBJ2-3; a weak D match, TRBD1 (7 bases). The CDR3 runs 14 residues. Per the germline V gene, CDR1 is KGHSH and CDR2 is LQKENI. V gave up 3 bases and J gave up 8 bases, with 15 bases separating them. The CDR3, as DNA: TGTGCCAGCTCACCTACAGGGGAGGCTGGTACGCAGTATTTT. Residues: CASSPTGEAGTQYF.

The J gene is TRBJ2-1, the V gene TRBV19; perhaps D is TRBD1 or TRBD2 (5 bases each). The CDR3 loop spans 14 amino acids. Trimming stripped 5 bases from V and 10 bases from J, with 18 bases between. Germline CDR1 LNHDA, CDR2 SQIVND (reference sequence). CDR3 protein: CASSPSRDAGEQFF. CDR3 nucleotides: TGTGCCAGTAGTCCAAGCCGGGACGCAGGGGAGCAGTTCTTC.

The table lists this clone with a few counts. The rearrangement links TRBV7-2 to TRBJ1-2; D not certain. Germline V gene lookup returns CDR1 SGHTA and CDR2 FQGNSA. The CDR3 has 12 amino acids. Trimming removed 5 bases at V and 8 bases at J, with 12 bases between. CDR3 nucleotides: TGTGCCAGCAGCCCCCGGGAGGGCGGCTACACCTTC. This translates into CASSPREGGYTF.

This clone showed up just a few times. The V gene is TRBV7-3, the J gene TRBJ2-2; 12 nucleotides agree with TRBD2. The CDR3 is made up of 15 amino acids. Germline loops: CDR1 SGHTA, CDR2 FQGTGA. After removal of 2 bases from V and 5 bases from J, the junction contained 0 bases not matched to a gene. In DNA form, the CDR3 reads TGTGCCAGCAGCTTAGGACTAGCGGGGACCGGGGAGCTGTTTTTT. Translated: CASSLGLAGTGELFF.

J is TRBJ2-1 and V is TRBV18, with D possibly being TRBD1 or TRBD2 (5 bases each). The CDR3 is 15 residues long. V was trimmed by 2 bases and J by 0 bases, leaving 8 bases between them. Per the germline V gene, CDR1 is KGHSH and CDR2 is LQKENI. CDR3 sequence (DNA): TGTGCCAGCTCACCAAAGGGGAGCTCCTACAATGAGCAGTTCTTC. Protein sequence: CASSPKGSSYNEQFF. The full variable domain, its missing parts supplied by reference TRBV18 and TRBJ2-1, is NAGVMQNPRHLVRRRGQEARLRCSPMKGHSHVYWYRQLPEEGLKFMVYLQKENIIDESGMPKERFSAEFPKEGPSILRIQQVVRGDSAAYFCASSPKGSSYNEQFFGPGTRLTVL.

On this clone itself: One end of the junction does not line up with germline, which may come from a read error. V gene TRBV7-7 combines with J gene TRBJ2-2; 9 bases match TRBD1. Germline-derived CDR1 and CDR2 are SSHAT and FNYEAQ (reference sequence). This CDR3 comprises 15 residues. CDR3 DNA: TGTGCTAGCAGCCTTACCGGGACAGGGACCGGGGAGCTGTTTTTT. Encoded protein: CASSLTGTGTGELFF.

The CDR3 spells CASRETSGTGNGYTF. The CDR3 DNA is TGTGCCAGCAGGGAAACCTCCGGGACAGGGAATGGCTACACCTTC. This rearrangement joins TRBV2 to TRBJ1-2; 9 nucleotides match TRBD1. The CDR3 is 15 amino acids. CDR1 is SNHLY and CDR2 is FYNNEI in the germline V gene. J gave up 6 bases and V 6 bases, and 11 bases lay outside the gene matches.

This sequence joins TRBV11-2 and TRBJ1-2; D is undetermined. The CDR3 consists of 13 residues. Germline V gives CDR1 SGHAT, CDR2 FQNNGV. Trimming left V 1 base short and J 5 bases short, with 8 bases between. The CDR3 reads CASSLGEGYGYTF. CDR3 coding DNA: TGTGCCAGCAGCTTAGGGGAAGGGTATGGCTACACCTTC.

With regard to this clone: At the DNA level, this CDR3 is encoded by other sequences in the same sample as well. The chain is built from TRBV5-1 and TRBJ2-3, with 9 nucleotides matching TRBD2. Per germline, CDR1 SGHRS and CDR2 YFSETQ. V lost 0 bases to trimming and J lost 3 bases; unmatched junction nucleotides: 2. This CDR3 has 15 residues. DNA for the CDR3: TGCGCCAGCAGCTTGGCAGCGGGAGGAACAGATACGCAGTATTTT. Amino acid sequence: CASSLAAGGTDTQYF.

This sequence joins TRBV5-1 and TRBJ2-5, with 10 bases identical to TRBD1. Germline CDR1 reads SGHRS; CDR2 reads YFSETQ. V lost 2 bases, J lost 2 bases, and 12 bases stayed unmatched. The CDR3 consists of 18 residues. DNA of the CDR3: TGCGCCAGCAGCTTAGCCGGGACAGGGGCGCTGGGGCAAGAGACCCAGTACTTC. Its protein is CASSLAGTGALGQETQYF. The full variable domain, completed using reference TRBV5-1 and TRBJ2-5, is KAGVTQTPRYLIKTRGQQVTLSCSPISGHRSVSWYQQTPGQGLQFLFEYFSETQRNKGNFPGRFSGRQFSNSRSEMNVSTLELGDSALYLCASSLAGTGALGQETQYFGPGTRLLVL.

The V gene is TRBV11-2, the J gene TRBJ2-3, with D possibly matching TRBD2 (5 bases). Germline CDR1 reads SGHAT; CDR2 reads FQNNGV. This CDR3 spans 14 amino acids. V dropped 5 bases and J dropped 9 bases, with 18 bases sitting between them. Here the CDR3 reads CASSRPESSMTQYF. In nucleotides, the CDR3 is TGTGCCAGCAGCCGCCCCGAATCTAGCATGACGCAGTATTTT.

The count of this clone is one. J is TRBJ2-5 and V is TRBV25-1; tentative D call: TRBD1 (6 bases). The CDR3 runs to 14 residues. Deletions cut 0 bases from V and 5 bases from J, with 10 bases between. CDR1 is MGHDK, CDR2 SYGVNS, per germline. CDR3 nucleotide sequence: TGTGCCAGCAGTGAATATACAGGGAAGGAGACCCAGTACTTC. Amino acid sequence: CASSEYTGKETQYF.

This rearrangement joins TRBV6-5 to TRBJ2-5; TRBD2 matches at 12 bases. The CDR3 loop spans 16 amino acids. After removal of 2 bases from V and 8 bases from J, the junction contained 9 bases not matched to a gene. Germline CDR1 is MNHEY and CDR2 is SVGAGI. The CDR3 region is CASSYGSSGRAITQYF. For the CDR3, the DNA is TGTGCCAGCAGTTACGGGTCTAGCGGGAGGGCCATTACCCAGTACTTC.

V is TRBV28 and J is TRBJ2-5, with D possibly matching TRBD1 (8 bases). The end of the DNA is better explained by TRBJ2-7, so the J call may be wrong. The CDR3 loop spans 14 amino acids. The germline gives CDR1 MDHEN, CDR2 SYDVKM. The CDR3 loop is CASSSLDREGEQYF. The DNA of the CDR3 is TGTGCCAGCAGTTCGCTGGACAGGGAGGGCGAGCAGTACTTC.

This clone was seen only a few times. In the same sample, other DNA sequences code for this CDR3. The V call is TRBV5-6, the J call TRBJ2-5; D remains unclear. The CDR3 is 11 amino acids. Trimming removed 0 bases at V and 3 bases at J, with 0 bases between. The germline V gene encodes CDR1 SGHDT and CDR2 YYEEEE. The CDR3 sequence: CASSLEETQYF. CDR3 nucleotides: TGTGCCAGCAGCTTGGAAGAGACCCAGTACTTC.

The chain combines TRBV19 with TRBJ2-2; 8 positions match TRBD1. The germline V gene encodes CDR1 LNHDA and CDR2 SQIVND (reference sequence). The CDR3 has 14 amino acids. Losses at the gene ends were 7 bases for V and 7 bases for J; bases not matched to a gene: 8. The CDR3 protein is CASTQTGVIGELFF. Here the CDR3 DNA reads TGTGCCAGTACCCAGACAGGGGTAATCGGGGAGCTGTTTTTT.

The CDR3 is CASSESSGGQPQHF. The DNA for the CDR3 is TGCGCCAGCAGTGAGTCTTCGGGAGGTCAGCCCCAGCATTTT. The rearrangement joins TRBV10-2 to TRBJ1-5; D remains ambiguous. V lost 0 bases and J 6 bases, leaving 9 bases between the germline ends. Germline V gene lookup returns CDR1 WSHSY and CDR2 SAAADI. This CDR3 has 14 amino acids.

For the CDR3, the DNA is TGCAGCGTTGAGTGGGACTATGGCTACACCTTC. This codes for CSVEWDYGYTF. The rearrangement links TRBV29-1 to TRBJ1-2; D remains ambiguous. CDR3 length: 11 amino acids. Trimming pared 3 bases from V and 3 bases from J, leaving 5 bases between. Germline CDR1 and CDR2: SQVTM and ANQGSEA.

V usage is TRBV4-1 and J usage is TRBJ2-5; 12 bases match TRBD2. The CDR3 contains 16 residues. In germline, CDR1 is MGHRA, CDR2 YSYEKL. After removal of 0 bases from V and 5 bases from J, the junction contained 4 bases not matched to a gene. The CDR3 DNA reads TGCGCCAGCAGCCAAGATCATACTAGCGGGGGGGAGACCCAGTACTTC. It specifies CASSQDHTSGGETQYF.

The V call is TRBV28, the J call TRBJ2-7, with 12 bases identical to TRBD1. The CDR3 runs 14 residues. The V segment lost 3 bases and the J segment 5 bases; nucleotides outside the gene matches: 2. Germline CDR1 is MDHEN and CDR2 is SYDVKM. CDR3 in amino acids: CASSLGQGAHEQYF. The CDR3 DNA reads as TGTGCCAGCAGTTTGGGACAGGGGGCCCACGAGCAGTACTTC. Using reference TRBV28 and TRBJ2-7 for the parts outside the CDR3, the full variable domain is DVKVTQSSRYLVKRTGEKVFLECVQDMDHENMFWYRQDPGLGLRLIYFSYDVKMKEKGDIPEGYSVSREKKERFSLILESASTNQTSMYLCASSLGQGAHEQYFGPGTRLTVT.

This chain connects TRBV19 to TRBJ1-5, with 7 positions matching TRBD1. This CDR3 region has 16 residues. Germline V lookup: CDR1 LNHDA, CDR2 SQIVND (reference sequence). The J segment lost 9 bases and the V segment lost 3 bases, leaving 14 bases of the junction unmatched. The CDR3 loop is CASSMSSGGQGGPQHF. DNA of the CDR3: TGTGCCAGTAGTATGTCTTCGGGGGGCCAGGGGGGGCCCCAGCATTTT.

This sequence joins TRBV7-8 and TRBJ1-1; TRBD1 is a possible D gene (5 bases). The V end lost 7 bases, the J end lost 11 bases, and 20 bases lay between the germline ends. CDR1 SGHVS and CDR2 FQNEAQ come from the germline V gene. This CDR3 contains 13 residues. Here the CDR3 reads CASTLGGQSRAFF. Here the CDR3 DNA reads TGTGCCAGCACCCTAGGAGGACAAAGTAGGGCTTTCTTT.

The chain uses TRBV29-1 and TRBJ2-5; TRBD1 is a possible D gene (6 bases). There are 12 residues in the CDR3. Germline CDR1 and CDR2: SQVTM and ANQGSEA. The V gene lost 3 bases and the J gene lost 5 bases, with 10 bases spanning the gap. In DNA form, the CDR3 reads TGCAGCGTTGACCAGGGGCGGGAGACCCAGTACTTC. Translated: CSVDQGRETQYF.